A selection of T cell receptor beta chains follows, all from one sample in a study of cytomegalovirus exposure and HLA in healthy donors. Libraries were prepared by immunoSEQ multiplex PCR; TCRdb keeps only in-frame clonotypes and omits some of them. The table records more than 95,000 clones, approximately 71% of them present only once. The sequenced material came from PBMCs. The receptor set was obtained from a woman in her fifties or sixties in good health and CMV-seronegative. The CDR3 runs from the conserved cysteine through the conserved F or W. Fields, in order: V gene, clone size, J gene, D gene, CDR3 DNA, CDR3 protein. The D gene is left open where the match is weak. For some rows the clone size is stated as once, few or many, or as a class when expanded; others skip it.

V: TRBV5-5
size: .
J: TRBJ1-1
D: .
DNA: TGTGCCAGCAGCTACACGAGCCAGGGTACTGAAGCTTTCTTT
CDR3: CASSYTSQGTEAFF

V: TRBV7-2
size: .
J: TRBJ2-1
D: .
DNA: TGTGCCAGCAGCTTAGGGTTGGGCGAGGGGTTCTTC
CDR3: CASSLGLGEGFF

V: TRBV5-4
size: .
J: TRBJ2-3
D: TRBD2
DNA: TGTGCCAGCAGTCTAGCGGGAGTGGCAGATACGCAGTATTTT
CDR3: CASSLAGVADTQYF

V: TRBV7-9
size: .
J: TRBJ2-7
D: TRBD2
DNA: TGTGCCAGCAGCTTCACGACGACGGGACTAGCGTACGAGCAGTACTTC
CDR3: CASSFTTTGLAYEQYF

V: TRBV7-6
size: .
J: TRBJ2-3
D: TRBD2
DNA: TGTGCCAGCAGCTTTGGGGGGGGAGATACGCAGTATTTT
CDR3: CASSFGGGDTQYF

V: TRBV20-1
size: .
J: TRBJ2-1
D: .
DNA: TGCAGTGCCCCAGATTACAATGAGCAGTTCTTC
CDR3: CSAPDYNEQFF

V: TRBV10-3
size: .
J: TRBJ2-2
D: .
DNA: TGTGCCATCAGTGAGCGCGAGCCCTCCCCCGGGGAGCTGTTTTTT
CDR3: CAISEREPSPGELFF

V: TRBV5-4
size: once
J: TRBJ1-1
D: .
DNA: TGTGCCAGCAGCTTGGATGCCGGGGTCACTGAAGCTTTCTTT
CDR3: CASSLDAGVTEAFF

V: TRBV15
size: .
J: TRBJ2-7
D: TRBD2
DNA: TGTGCCACCAGCAGGATGGGCGGGGGTCGCGGGGACTACGAGCAGTACTTC
CDR3: CATSRMGGGRGDYEQYF

V: TRBV30
size: .
J: TRBJ1-2
D: TRBD1
DNA: TGTGCCTGGAGTGGGGGACAGGGTCGTGGCTACACCTTC
CDR3: CAWSGGQGRGYTF

V: TRBV9
size: .
J: TRBJ2-3
D: .
DNA: TGTGCCAGCAGCGTAGAGGGAGCGGGAGATACGCAGTATTTT
CDR3: CASSVEGAGDTQYF

V: TRBV30
size: .
J: TRBJ2-7
D: .
DNA: TGTGCCTGGAGTTGGGCTCCTTCCTCTCCCGAGCAGTACTTC
CDR3: CAWSWAPSSPEQYF

V: TRBV4-3
size: .
J: TRBJ2-2
D: .
DNA: TGCGCCAGCAGCCAAGAATCCGCTAGCGCTACCGGGGAGCTGTTTTTT
CDR3: CASSQESASATGELFF

V: TRBV7-8
size: .
J: TRBJ1-2
D: .
DNA: TGTGCCAGCAGCGCAATTCAGGGGTCCTATGGCTACACCTTC
CDR3: CASSAIQGSYGYTF

V: TRBV10-3
size: .
J: TRBJ2-7
D: .
DNA: TGTGCCATCGGCCTGCCCTTCTCCTACGAGCAGTACTTC
CDR3: CAIGLPFSYEQYF

V: TRBV28
size: few
J: TRBJ1-2
D: .
DNA: TGTGCCAGCAGTTCCCAACATATCTACACCTTC
CDR3: CASSSQHIYTF

V: TRBV28
size: .
J: TRBJ1-2
D: .
DNA: TGTGCCAGCAGTTTGATGGGGAGGGGCGGGGGCTACACCTTC
CDR3: CASSLMGRGGGYTF

V: TRBV19
size: .
J: TRBJ2-7
D: TRBD2
DNA: TGTGCCAGTAGCATAGGAGGTCTAGCGGGCTACGAGCAGTACTTC
CDR3: CASSIGGLAGYEQYF

V: TRBV5-6
size: once
J: TRBJ2-1
D: TRBD2
DNA: TGTGCCAGCAGCTTCTCTCTAGCGGGAGTTGAAGAGCAGTTCTTC
CDR3: CASSFSLAGVEEQFF

V: TRBV30
size: .
J: TRBJ2-7
D: TRBD1
DNA: TGTGCCGTCGGGACAGTGGGGTACGAGCAGTACTTC
CDR3: CAVGTVGYEQYF

V: TRBV10-3
size: .
J: TRBJ1-1
D: TRBD1
DNA: TGTGCCATCCAAGGGGACAGGGCAAAAGTCACTGAAGCTTTCTTT
CDR3: CAIQGDRAKVTEAFF

V: TRBV5-4
size: once
J: TRBJ1-1
D: .
DNA: TGTGCCAGCAGCTTGGGTAATGGAGAGACCTTT
CDR3: CASSLGNGETF

V: TRBV4-3
size: once
J: TRBJ2-3
D: TRBD1
DNA: TGCGCCAGCAGCCACCCTATAGGGGGCGCAGGGACAGATACGCAGTATTTT
CDR3: CASSHPIGGAGTDTQYF

V: TRBV7-6
size: .
J: TRBJ2-3
D: TRBD2
DNA: TGTGCCACCACACCAGGGACTAGCAGCACAGATACGCAGTATTTT
CDR3: CATTPGTSSTDTQYF